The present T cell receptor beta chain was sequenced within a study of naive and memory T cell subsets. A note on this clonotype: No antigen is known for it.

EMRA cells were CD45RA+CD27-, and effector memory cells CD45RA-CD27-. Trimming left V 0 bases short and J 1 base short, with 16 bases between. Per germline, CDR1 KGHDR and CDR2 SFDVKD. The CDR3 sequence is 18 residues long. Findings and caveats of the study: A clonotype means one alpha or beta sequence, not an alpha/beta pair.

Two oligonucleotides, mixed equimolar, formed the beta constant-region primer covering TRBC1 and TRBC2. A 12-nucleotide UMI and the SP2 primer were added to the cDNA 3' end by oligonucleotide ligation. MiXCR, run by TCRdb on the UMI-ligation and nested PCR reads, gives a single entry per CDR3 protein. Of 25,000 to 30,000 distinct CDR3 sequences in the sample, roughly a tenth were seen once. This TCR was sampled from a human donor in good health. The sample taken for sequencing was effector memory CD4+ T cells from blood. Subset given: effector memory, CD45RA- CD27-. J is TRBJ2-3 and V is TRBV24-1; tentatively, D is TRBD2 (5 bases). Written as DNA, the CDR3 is TGTGCCACCAGTGATTTGCCCGCAACGGGCGGGCGCACAGATACGCAGTATTTT. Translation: CATSDLPATGGRTDTQYF.